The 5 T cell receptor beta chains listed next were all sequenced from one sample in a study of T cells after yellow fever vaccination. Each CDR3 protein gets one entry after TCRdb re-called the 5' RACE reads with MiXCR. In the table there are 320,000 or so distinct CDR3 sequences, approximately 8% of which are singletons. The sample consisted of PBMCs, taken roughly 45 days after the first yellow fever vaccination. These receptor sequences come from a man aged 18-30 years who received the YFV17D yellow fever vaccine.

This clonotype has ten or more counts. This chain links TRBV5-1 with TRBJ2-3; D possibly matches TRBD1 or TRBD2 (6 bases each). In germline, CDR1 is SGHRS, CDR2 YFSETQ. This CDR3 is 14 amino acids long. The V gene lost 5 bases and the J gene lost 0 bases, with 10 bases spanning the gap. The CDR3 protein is CASREGGSTDTQYF. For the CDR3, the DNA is TGCGCCAGCAGAGAGGGGGGTAGCACAGATACGCAGTATTTT. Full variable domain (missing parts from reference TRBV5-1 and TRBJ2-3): KAGVTQTPRYLIKTRGQQVTLSCSPISGHRSVSWYQQTPGQGLQFLFEYFSETQRNKGNFPGRFSGRQFSNSRSEMNVSTLELGDSALYLCASREGGSTDTQYFGPGTRLTVL.

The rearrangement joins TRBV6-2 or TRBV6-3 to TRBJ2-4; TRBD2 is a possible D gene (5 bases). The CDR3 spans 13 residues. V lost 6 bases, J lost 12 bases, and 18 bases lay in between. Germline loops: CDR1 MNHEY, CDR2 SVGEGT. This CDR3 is CASSKPDRGGQYF. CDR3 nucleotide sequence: TGTGCCAGCAGCAAACCCGACCGTGGAGGTCAGTACTTC.

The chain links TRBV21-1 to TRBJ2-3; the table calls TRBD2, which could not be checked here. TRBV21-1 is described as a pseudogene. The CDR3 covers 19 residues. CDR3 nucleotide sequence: TGTGCCAGCAGCAAAAGGAGGCTAGCGGGGGGCAAGAGCACAGATACGCAGTATTTT. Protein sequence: CASSKRRLAGGKSTDTQYF.

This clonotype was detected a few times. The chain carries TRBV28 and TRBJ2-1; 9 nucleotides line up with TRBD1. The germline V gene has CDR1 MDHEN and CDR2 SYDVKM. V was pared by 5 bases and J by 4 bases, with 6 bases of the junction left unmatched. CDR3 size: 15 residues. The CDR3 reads CASSPTGGAYNEQFF. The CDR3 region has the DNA TGTGCCAGCAGTCCCACAGGGGGCGCGTACAATGAGCAGTTCTTC.

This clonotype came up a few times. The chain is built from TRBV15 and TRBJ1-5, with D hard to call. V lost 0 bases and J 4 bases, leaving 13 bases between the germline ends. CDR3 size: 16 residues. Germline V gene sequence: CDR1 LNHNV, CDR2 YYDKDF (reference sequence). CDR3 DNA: TGTGCCACCAGCAGAGAGGGCCACCTAGCAAATCAGCCCCAGCATTTT. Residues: CATSREGHLANQPQHF.